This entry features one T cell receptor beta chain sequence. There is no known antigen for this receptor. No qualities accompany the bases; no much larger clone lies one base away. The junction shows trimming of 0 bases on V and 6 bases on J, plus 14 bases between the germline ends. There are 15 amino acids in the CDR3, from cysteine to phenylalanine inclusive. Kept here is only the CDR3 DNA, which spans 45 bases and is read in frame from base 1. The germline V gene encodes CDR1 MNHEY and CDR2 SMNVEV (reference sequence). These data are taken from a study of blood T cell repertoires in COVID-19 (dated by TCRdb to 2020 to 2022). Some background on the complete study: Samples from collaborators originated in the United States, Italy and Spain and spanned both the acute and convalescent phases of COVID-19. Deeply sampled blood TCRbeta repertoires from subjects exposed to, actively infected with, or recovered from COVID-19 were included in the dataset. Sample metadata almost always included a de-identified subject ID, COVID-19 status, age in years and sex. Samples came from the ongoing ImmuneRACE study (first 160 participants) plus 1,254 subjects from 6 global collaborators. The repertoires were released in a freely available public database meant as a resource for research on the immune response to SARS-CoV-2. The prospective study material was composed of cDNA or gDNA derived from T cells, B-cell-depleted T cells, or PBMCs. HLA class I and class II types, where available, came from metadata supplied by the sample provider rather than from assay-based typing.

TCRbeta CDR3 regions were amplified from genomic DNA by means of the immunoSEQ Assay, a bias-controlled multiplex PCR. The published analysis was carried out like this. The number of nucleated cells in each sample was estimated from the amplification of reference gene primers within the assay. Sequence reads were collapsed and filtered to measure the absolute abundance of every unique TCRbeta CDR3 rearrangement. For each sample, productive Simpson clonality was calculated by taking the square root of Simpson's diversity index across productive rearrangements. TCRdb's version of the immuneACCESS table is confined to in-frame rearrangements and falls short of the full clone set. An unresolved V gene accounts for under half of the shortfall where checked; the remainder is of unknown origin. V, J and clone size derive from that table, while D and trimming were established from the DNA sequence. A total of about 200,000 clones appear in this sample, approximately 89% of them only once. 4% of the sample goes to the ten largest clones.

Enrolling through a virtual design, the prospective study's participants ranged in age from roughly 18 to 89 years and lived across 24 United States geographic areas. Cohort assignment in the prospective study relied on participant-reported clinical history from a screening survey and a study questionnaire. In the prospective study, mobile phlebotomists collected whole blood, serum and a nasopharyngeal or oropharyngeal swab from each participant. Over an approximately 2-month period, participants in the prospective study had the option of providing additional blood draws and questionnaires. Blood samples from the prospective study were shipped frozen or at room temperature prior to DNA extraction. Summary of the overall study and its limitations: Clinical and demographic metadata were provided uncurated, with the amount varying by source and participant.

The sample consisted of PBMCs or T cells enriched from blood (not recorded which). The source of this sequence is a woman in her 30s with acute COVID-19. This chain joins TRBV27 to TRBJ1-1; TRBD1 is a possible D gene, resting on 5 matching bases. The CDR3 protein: CASSLSPQGRSEAFF. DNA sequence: TGTGCCAGCAGTTTATCCCCGCAGGGTCGGTCTGAAGCTTTCTTT.